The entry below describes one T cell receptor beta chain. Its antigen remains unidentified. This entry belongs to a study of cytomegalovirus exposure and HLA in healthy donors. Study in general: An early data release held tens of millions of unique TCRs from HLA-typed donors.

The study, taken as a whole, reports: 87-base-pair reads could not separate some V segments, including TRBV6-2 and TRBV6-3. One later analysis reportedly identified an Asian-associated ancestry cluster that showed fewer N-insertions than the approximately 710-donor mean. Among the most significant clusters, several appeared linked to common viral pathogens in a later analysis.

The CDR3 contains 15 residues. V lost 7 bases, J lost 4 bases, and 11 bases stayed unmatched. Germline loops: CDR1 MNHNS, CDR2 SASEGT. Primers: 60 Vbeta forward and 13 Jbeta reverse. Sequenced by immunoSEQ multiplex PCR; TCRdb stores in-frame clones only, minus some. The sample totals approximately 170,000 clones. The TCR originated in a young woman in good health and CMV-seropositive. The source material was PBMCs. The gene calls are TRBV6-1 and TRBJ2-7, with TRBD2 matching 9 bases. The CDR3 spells CASIPPGLAFYEQYF. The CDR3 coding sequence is TGTGCCAGCATCCCACCGGGACTAGCCTTTTACGAGCAGTACTTC.